The text below deals with one T cell receptor (beta chain). It has no known antigen specificity. Per-base quality was not reported, and no clone a single base away is much larger than it. The sample comes from a study of beta chain features in type 1 diabetes (dated 2018 in TCRdb). Notes on the research overall: No differences in mean age, gender distribution, total cell number or subset yield were found between patients and healthy donors. A total of some 100,000,000 sorted cells were examined across all samples, and a strong correlation was observed between cell number per subset and RNA yield. The study compared TCRB repertoires of sorted circulating CD4+ T cell subsets between recently diagnosed type 1 diabetes patients and matched healthy donors. Naive and central memory subsets were obtained from all 30 or so donors, but regulatory and stem cell-like memory subsets were isolated from only 8 patients and 8 healthy donors.

Overall study outcomes, separate from this receptor: Fewer insertions and more nucleotide deletions at VDJ recombination sites were observed in patients with type 1 diabetes, implying thymic rearrangement abnormalities. In all four CD4+ subsets, TCRB CDR3 length was moderately but significantly shorter in type 1 diabetes patients. Because cDNA rather than genomic DNA was sequenced, highly expressing activated cells could have been over-represented, although no difference in activation and CD3 levels was found between groups. The naive, central memory and regulatory TCRB repertoires appeared to resemble one another more closely among patients than among healthy donors. PCR may preferentially amplify shorter templates, but because patient and control samples were amplified and corrected together, any resulting skew would affect both groups equally. Because the HLA sub-analyses included only small numbers of individuals, any influence of HLA type on TCRB rearrangement was left unresolved.

Each donor gave one peripheral blood draw, averaging roughly 120 mL, which was collected into heparinised tubes. A BD FACSAria II and a panel including CD45RO, CCR7, CD25, CD127, CD95 and CD27 were used to sort naive, central memory, regulatory and stem cell-like memory CD4+ T cells. All sorted populations exceeded 95% purity. PBMCs were isolated immediately by Lymphoprep density gradient centrifugation and stained directly without culture. So that batch effects would be minimized, each experiment stained and sorted samples in pairs, pairing one healthy donor with one patient. The entire isolated RNA was reverse transcribed using the High Capacity cDNA Reverse Transcription Kit, and thus expressed TCRB transcripts were sequenced. Deep immunoSEQ sequencing was performed on naive, central memory and regulatory T cell samples, with an average of around 3.5 million total reads per sample. Sorted cells were lysed in RLT buffer, and RNA was extracted using DNase-treated RNeasy Micro or Mini kits according to cell number. To prevent cross-contamination, every cell subset was processed on its own, while patient and healthy donor samples were processed together. The immunoSEQ multiplex PCR was used to amplify TCRB sequences from cDNA, generating 87-bp fragments that spanned the CDR3 region. The amplicons were sequenced using the Illumina HiSeq platform. Concerning the study's data processing: PCR bias was computationally corrected using synthetic template baselines, reads within Hamming distance 2 were collapsed, and singletons that could not be merged were discarded. Reads were aligned against IMGT to assign V, D and J genes, CDR3 length and insertions or deletions at six rearrangement sites. Clonotype counts were normalized to sorted cell number within each subset before computing true diversity and Gini coefficients with the tcR R package. Repertoire sharing was quantified using the overlap coefficient calculated on TCRB nucleotide sequences. The table was pulled from immuneACCESS by TCRdb, which kept in-frame rearrangements only. Such tables lose some clones; where checked, under half of the loss comes from unresolved V genes, and the rest has no known cause. The D gene and trimming were derived from the DNA, and the V and J assignments and clone size from that table. In this sample the table shows around 130,000 clones, roughly 10% of which occur a single time. The biggest ten clones account for roughly 0.75% of the sample.

The CDR3 spans 13 residues, from the cysteine through the phenylalanine. Only the CDR3 part of the read is kept: 39 bases, read in frame from the first base. The V end loses 3 bases and the J end loses 4 bases, and a stretch of 10 bases separates them. From the germline V gene, CDR1 is LGHNA and CDR2 is YNFKEQ. The source of this sequence is a young man with type 1 diabetes. The V and J genes are TRBV4-2 and TRBJ2-7; matching of 6 bases hints at TRBD2 as the D gene. Sequencing input: central memory CD4+ T cells from blood. The DNA reads TGTGCCAGCAGCCAGGGTAGCGGATACGAGCAGTACTTC. Its protein reads: CASSQGSGYEQYF.